This TCR beta chain was found in a study of identical twins. This clonotype has ten or more counts. The V end was cut by 9 bases, the J end by 5 bases, with 17 bases between. The CDR3 is 14 amino acids. Looked up from germline, CDR1 is MNHNS and CDR2 is SASEGT. TCRdb passed the 5' RACE reads through MiXCR, listing each CDR3 protein once. This sample yields about 790,000 distinct CDR3 sequences, of which 18% are seen a single time; under 15% belongs to the top ten. These records were also assigned to another study, of T cells expressing NK-cell markers. From that second work: Underlying the TCR beta repertoires were sorted CD3+CD56+NKG2C+, CD3+CD56+NKG2C- and CD3+CD56-NKG2C+ T cells. There were seven HCMV-seropositive donors and one seronegative donor among the eight sequenced. The study did not resolve the HCMV specificity of expanded NKG2C+ T cell clones.

The source is a woman aged 18-30 years in good health. The chain links TRBV6-1 to TRBJ2-1; D remains ambiguous. The sample was PBMCs. This CDR3 reads CASTPSGPHNEQFF. CDR3 DNA sequence: TGTGCCAGTACCCCGTCCGGCCCGCACAATGAGCAGTTCTTC.